These 9 T cell receptor beta chains were all obtained from the same sample, sequenced in a study of blood T cell repertoires in COVID-19. Profiling relied on immunoSEQ multiplex PCR, and the TCRdb table lists in-frame clones only, not all of them. Of roughly 100,000 clones listed, 84% are singletons. Sequencing used peripheral blood. The receptors come from a human donor in a cohort sampled during active or convalescent COVID-19.

The chain uses TRBV7-2 and TRBJ1-2, with 8 bases lining up with TRBD1. The CDR3 covers 16 residues. Trimming at V came to 4 bases and at J to 0 bases, leaving 7 bases not matched to a gene. Per the germline V gene, CDR1 is SGHTA and CDR2 is FQGNSA. The CDR3 DNA is TGTGCCAGCAGCTCCACAGGGGGTACCCCTAACTATGGCTACACCTTC. This sequence encodes CASSSTGGTPNYGYTF.

The CDR3, as DNA: TGTGCCAGCAGCAATCAGGTCTCGAATGAAAAACTGTTTTTT. Translation: CASSNQVSNEKLFF. This rearrangement joins TRBV21-1 to TRBJ1-4; the D call in the table, TRBD1, was not verified against the DNA. TRBV21-1 is reported as a pseudogene. This CDR3 has 14 residues.

V is TRBV27 and J is TRBJ2-1; maybe TRBD1 (6 bases). This CDR3 has 14 amino acids. Germline V gene sequence: CDR1 MNHEY, CDR2 SMNVEV (reference sequence). V was cut by 5 bases and J by 0 bases, with 8 bases left in between. The CDR3 loop reads CASSRGSSYNEQFF. As DNA, the CDR3 is TGTGCCAGCAGTAGGGGGAGCTCCTACAATGAGCAGTTCTTC.

Comments on this clone: Additional DNA sequences in this sample encode the identical CDR3. The chain couples TRBV4-1 to TRBJ1-2; tentatively, D is TRBD1 (6 bases). The V end lost 3 bases, the J end lost 2 bases, and 7 bases lay between the germline ends. In germline, CDR1 is MGHRA, CDR2 YSYEKL. CDR3 length equals 13 residues. This CDR3 is CASSQGQNYGYTF. CDR3 nucleotides: TGCGCCAGCAGCCAGGGACAAAACTATGGCTACACCTTC.

The chain recombines TRBV12-3 or TRBV12-4 with TRBJ1-1; no firm D call. With 5 bases removed from V and 2 bases from J, the gap between germline ends came to 9 bases. The CDR3 sequence is 13 residues long. The CDR3 sequence: CASSPYSNTEAFF. CDR3 DNA sequence: TGTGCCAGCAGTCCCTACAGCAACACTGAAGCTTTCTTT.

CDR3 residues: CASSPHRTSRYEQYF. For the CDR3, the DNA is TGTGCCAGCAGCCCCCATCGGACTAGTCGCTACGAGCAGTACTTC. The genes are TRBV14 and TRBJ2-7, with TRBD2 identical over 7 bases. CDR3 length equals 15 residues. Trimming at V came to 4 bases and at J to 3 bases, leaving 9 bases not matched to a gene. The germline CDR1 and CDR2 sequences are SGHDN and FVKESK.

This sequence joins TRBV9 and TRBJ1-3; TRBD1 aligns across 7 bases. The germline gives CDR1 SGDLS, CDR2 YYNGEE. The CDR3 spans 16 residues. The V segment lost 3 bases and the J segment 0 bases; nucleotides outside the gene matches: 6. Here the CDR3 reads CASSGENRGSGNTIYF. In DNA form, the CDR3 reads TGTGCCAGCAGCGGAGAAAACAGGGGCTCTGGAAACACCATATATTTT.

The chain uses TRBV27 and TRBJ1-5; 7 bases line up with TRBD1. The CDR3 sequence is 17 residues long. V shed 2 bases and J 7 bases; nucleotides not matched to a gene: 14. Germline CDR1 MNHEY, CDR2 SMNVEV (reference sequence). The CDR3 protein is CASSLRNYRGRRQPQHF. The CDR3 DNA is TGTGCCAGCAGTTTAAGGAATTACAGGGGTCGACGGCAGCCCCAGCATTTT.

J is TRBJ1-2 and V is TRBV5-1, with unresolved D. The V and J ends lost 0 bases and 2 bases respectively, with 5 bases between them. CDR3 length equals 13 residues. The germline gives CDR1 SGHRS, CDR2 YFSETQ. The CDR3 DNA sequence: TGCGCCAGCAGCTTGGAGCCGAACTATGGCTACACCTTC. This encodes CASSLEPNYGYTF.